Sequencing of this TCR beta chain was carried out in a study of STAT5B mutations in CD4+ large granular lymphocyte leukemia. Study processing details: Productive clonotypes were detectable down to 2.59 x 10-5 frequency. Method: immunoSEQ multiplex PCR; TCRdb's copy keeps in-frame clones and lacks some. D and trimming come from the DNA, and the V and J calls and clone size come from that table. The sample shows about 35,000 clones, 80% to 90% of them seen only once. Study-wide points: The CD4+ versus CD8+ T-LGLL clonality difference may reflect limited sample size. 8/27 top patient clones versus 2/35 control clones were TRBV06-family.

Trimming took off 4 bases at V and 3 bases at J, with 19 bases between the two ends. Germline V gives CDR1 SGHRS, CDR2 YFSETQ. The CDR3 totals 17 residues. A note on this clone: Its antigen is undetermined.

The chain carries TRBV5-1 and TRBJ2-2; a possible D gene is TRBD2 (6 bases). The specimen was CD4+ T cells from blood buffy coats. The TCR sequence derives from a human donor in good health. The CDR3 protein is CASSGILRGQDTGELFF. The DNA for the CDR3 is TGCGCCAGCAGCGGGATTCTGCGGGGCCAGGACACCGGGGAGCTGTTTTTT. The full variable domain, in which reference TRBV5-1 and TRBJ2-2 provide the parts outside the CDR3, is KAGVTQTPRYLIKTRGQQVTLSCSPISGHRSVSWYQQTPGQGLQFLFEYFSETQRNKGNFPGRFSGRQFSNSRSEMNVSTLELGDSALYLCASSGILRGQDTGELFFGEGSRLTVL.